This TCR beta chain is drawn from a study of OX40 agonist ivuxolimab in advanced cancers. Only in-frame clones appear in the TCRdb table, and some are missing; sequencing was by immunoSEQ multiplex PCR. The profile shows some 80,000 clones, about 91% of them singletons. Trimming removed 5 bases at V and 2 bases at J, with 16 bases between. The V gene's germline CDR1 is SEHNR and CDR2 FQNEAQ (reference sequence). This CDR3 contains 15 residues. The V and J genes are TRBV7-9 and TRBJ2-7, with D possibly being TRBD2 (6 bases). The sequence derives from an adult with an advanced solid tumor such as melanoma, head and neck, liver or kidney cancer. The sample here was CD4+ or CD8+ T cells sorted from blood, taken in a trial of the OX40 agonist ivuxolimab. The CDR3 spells CASSRAGSKTYEQYF. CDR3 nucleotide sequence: TGTGCCAGCAGCCGTGCGGGAAGTAAAACCTACGAGCAGTACTTC. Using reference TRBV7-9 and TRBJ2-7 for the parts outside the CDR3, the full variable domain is DTGVSQNPRHKITKRGQNVTFRCDPISEHNRLYWYRQTLGQGPEFLTYFQNEAQLEKSRLLSDRFSAERPKGSFSTLEIQRTEQGDSAMYLCASSRAGSKTYEQYFGPGTRLTVT.